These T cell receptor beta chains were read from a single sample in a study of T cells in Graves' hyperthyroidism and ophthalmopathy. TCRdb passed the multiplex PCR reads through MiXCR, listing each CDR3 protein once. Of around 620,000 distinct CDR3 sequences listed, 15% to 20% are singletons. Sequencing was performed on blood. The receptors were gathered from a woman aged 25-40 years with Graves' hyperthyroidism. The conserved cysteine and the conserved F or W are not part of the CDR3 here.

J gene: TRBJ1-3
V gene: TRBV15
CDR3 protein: ATSRVWGGASSGNTIY

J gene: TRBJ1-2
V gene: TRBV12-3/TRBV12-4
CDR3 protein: ASSPRGGGYGYT

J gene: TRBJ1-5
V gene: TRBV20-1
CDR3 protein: SARTGGFDQPQH

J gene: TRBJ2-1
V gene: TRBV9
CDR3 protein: ASSVGARGLGTYNEQF

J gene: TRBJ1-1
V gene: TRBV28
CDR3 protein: ASRNGVTEAF

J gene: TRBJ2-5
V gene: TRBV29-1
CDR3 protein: SVWEAGRETQY

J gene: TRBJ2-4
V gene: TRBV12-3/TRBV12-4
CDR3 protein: ASSLGPGRGKGKNIQY

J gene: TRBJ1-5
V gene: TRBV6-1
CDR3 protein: ASKRTGDQPQH

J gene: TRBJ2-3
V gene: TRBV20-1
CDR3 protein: SAREPILGDTQY

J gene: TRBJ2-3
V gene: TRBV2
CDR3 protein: ASSGRGSDTQY

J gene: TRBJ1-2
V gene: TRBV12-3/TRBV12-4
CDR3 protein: ASSFRPGLPIYGYT

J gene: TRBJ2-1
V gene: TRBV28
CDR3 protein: ASSLLQVELEQF

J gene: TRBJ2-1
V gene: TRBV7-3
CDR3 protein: ASTLTAGSYNEQF

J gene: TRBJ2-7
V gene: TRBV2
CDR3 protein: ASSGWRTSGSDEQY

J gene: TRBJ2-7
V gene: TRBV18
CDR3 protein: ASSPTTGGENEQY

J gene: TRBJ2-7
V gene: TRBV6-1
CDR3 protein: ASSLGRDWHYEQY

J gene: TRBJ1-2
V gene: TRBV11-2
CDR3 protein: AIRIGVGYT

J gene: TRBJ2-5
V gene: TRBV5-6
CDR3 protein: ASSLSQGEETQY

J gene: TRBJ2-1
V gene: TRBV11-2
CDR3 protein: ASRQTSGRVSEQF

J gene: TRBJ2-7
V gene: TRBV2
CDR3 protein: ASSGGWARQMSSYEQY

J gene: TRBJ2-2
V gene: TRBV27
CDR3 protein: ASSLIWPGELF

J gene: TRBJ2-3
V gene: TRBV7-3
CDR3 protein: ASSPGLAGVWGTDTQY

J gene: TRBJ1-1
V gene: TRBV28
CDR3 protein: ASSNGWGIQGARTEAF

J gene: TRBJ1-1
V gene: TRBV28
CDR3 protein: ASSSQGRLNTEAF

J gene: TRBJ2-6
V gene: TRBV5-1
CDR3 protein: ASSPGPNGSGANVLT

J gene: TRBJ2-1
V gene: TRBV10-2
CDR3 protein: ASSSGTSPELNEQF

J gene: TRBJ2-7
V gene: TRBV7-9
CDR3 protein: ASSLAPQGHEQY

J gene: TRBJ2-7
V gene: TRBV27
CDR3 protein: ASSSPSRTYEQY

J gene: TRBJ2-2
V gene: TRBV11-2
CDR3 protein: ASSRNGQNTGELF

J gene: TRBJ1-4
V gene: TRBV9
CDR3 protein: ASSGRGPGGEKLF

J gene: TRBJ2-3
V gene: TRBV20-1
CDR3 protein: SAPGLGSDTQY

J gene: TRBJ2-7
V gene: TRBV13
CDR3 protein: ASSSGMSLNEQY

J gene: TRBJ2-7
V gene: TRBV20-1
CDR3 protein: SARRRLAGLQTYEQY

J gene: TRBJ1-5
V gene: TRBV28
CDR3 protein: ASSVRASNQPQH

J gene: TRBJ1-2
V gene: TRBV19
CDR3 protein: ASSSPRTGYYGYT

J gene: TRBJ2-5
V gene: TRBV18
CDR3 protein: ASSPKAGGGRRETQY

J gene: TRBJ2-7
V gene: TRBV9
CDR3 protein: ASSVEDRGEQY

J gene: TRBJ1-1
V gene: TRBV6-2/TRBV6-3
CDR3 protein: ASSSTGTGSSEAF

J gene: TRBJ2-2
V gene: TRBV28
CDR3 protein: ASSPRGTLAGELF

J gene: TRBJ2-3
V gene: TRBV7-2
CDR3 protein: ASSLMRETDTQY